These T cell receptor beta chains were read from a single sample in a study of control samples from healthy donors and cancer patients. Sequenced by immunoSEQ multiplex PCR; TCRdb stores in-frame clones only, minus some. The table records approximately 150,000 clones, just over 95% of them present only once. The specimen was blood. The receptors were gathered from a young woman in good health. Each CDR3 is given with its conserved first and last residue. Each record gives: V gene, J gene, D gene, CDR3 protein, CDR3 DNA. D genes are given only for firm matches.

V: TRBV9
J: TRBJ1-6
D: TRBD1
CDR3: CASSVTGEGSPLHF
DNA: TGTGCCAGCAGCGTGACAGGGGAGGGGTCACCCCTCCACTTT

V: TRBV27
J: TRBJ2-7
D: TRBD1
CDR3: CASSLSGTEFYEQYF
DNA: TGTGCCAGCAGTTTATCCGGGACAGAGTTCTACGAGCAGTACTTC

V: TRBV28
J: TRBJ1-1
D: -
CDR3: CASSRRIQGGRGAFF
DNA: TGTGCCAGCAGCCGAAGGATACAGGGCGGTCGTGGAGCTTTCTTT

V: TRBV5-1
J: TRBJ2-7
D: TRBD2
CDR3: CASSLGWAGVQGEQYF
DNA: TGCGCCAGCAGCTTGGGTTGGGCGGGGGTTCAAGGCGAGCAGTACTTC

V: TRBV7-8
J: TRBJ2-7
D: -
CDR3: CASSLVRSSYEQYF
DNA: TGTGCCAGCAGCTTAGTTAGGAGCTCCTACGAGCAGTACTTC

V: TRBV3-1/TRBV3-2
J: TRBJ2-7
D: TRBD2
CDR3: CASSQGLAVDEQYF
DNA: TGTGCCAGCAGCCAGGGACTAGCGGTTGACGAGCAGTACTTC

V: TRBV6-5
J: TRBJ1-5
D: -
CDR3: CASTSSGSHQPQHF
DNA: TGTGCCAGCACATCGTCAGGGAGTCATCAGCCCCAGCATTTT

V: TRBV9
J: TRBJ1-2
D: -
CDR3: CASSVGQGDYGYTF
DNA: TGTGCCAGCAGCGTAGGGCAGGGTGACTATGGCTACACCTTC

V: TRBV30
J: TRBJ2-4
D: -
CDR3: CAWSVGFSNIQYF
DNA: TGTGCCTGGAGTGTCGGCTTTTCTAACATTCAGTACTTC

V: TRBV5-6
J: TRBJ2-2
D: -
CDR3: CASSHQWNTGELFF
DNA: TGTGCCAGCAGCCATCAGTGGAACACCGGGGAGCTGTTTTTT

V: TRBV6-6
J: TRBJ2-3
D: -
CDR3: CASSNRAGDTQYF
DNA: TGTGCCAGCAGTAACAGGGCTGGAGATACGCAGTATTTT

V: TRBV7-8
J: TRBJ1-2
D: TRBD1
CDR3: CASSYRGANYGYTF
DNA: TGTGCCAGCAGCTACAGGGGGGCTAACTATGGCTACACCTTC

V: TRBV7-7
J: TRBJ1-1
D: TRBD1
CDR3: CASSRDRGRNTEAFF
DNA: TGTGCTAGCAGCCGGGACAGGGGAAGGAACACTGAAGCTTTCTTT

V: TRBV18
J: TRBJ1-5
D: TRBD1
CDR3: CASSPTGTGNQPQHF
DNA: TGTGCCAGCTCACCCACGGGGACAGGCAATCAGCCCCAGCATTTT